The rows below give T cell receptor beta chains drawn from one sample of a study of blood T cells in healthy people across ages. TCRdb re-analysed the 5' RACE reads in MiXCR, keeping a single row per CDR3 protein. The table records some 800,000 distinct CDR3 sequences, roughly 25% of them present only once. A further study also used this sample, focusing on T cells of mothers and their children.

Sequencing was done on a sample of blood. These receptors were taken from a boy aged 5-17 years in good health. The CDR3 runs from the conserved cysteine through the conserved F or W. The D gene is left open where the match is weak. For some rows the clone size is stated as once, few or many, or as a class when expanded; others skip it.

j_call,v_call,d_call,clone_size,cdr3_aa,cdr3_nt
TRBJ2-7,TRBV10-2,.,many,CASSEGSTYEQYF,TGCGCCAGCAGTGAAGGGAGCACCTACGAGCAGTACTTC
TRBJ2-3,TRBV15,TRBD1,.,CATSRGAGGRDTHYF,TGTGCCACCAGCAGAGGGGCAGGGGGTAGAGATACGCACTATTTT
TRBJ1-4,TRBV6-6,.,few,CASSYSEYEKLFF,TGTGCCAGCAGTTACTCGGAGTACGAAAAACTGTTTTTT
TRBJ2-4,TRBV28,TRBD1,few,CASSLFLGPFGQGQGNIQYF,TGTGCCAGCAGTTTATTTCTTGGACCCTTTGGGCAGGGACAGGGAAACATTCAGTACTTC
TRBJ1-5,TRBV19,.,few,CASSGGDQPQHF,TGTGCCAGTAGCGGAGGGGATCAGCCCCAGCATTTT
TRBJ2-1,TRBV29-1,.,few,CSVDRLINEQFF,TGCAGCGTCGACCGATTAATCAATGAGCAGTTCTTC
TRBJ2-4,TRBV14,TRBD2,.,CASSQAGRPNIQYF,TGTGCCAGCAGCCAAGCCGGGAGGCCCAACATTCAGTACTTC
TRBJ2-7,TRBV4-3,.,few,CASSQYRAPLYEQYF,TGCGCCAGCAGCCAATACAGGGCTCCCCTCTACGAGCAGTACTTC
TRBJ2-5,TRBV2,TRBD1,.,CASSEFETGPQETQYF,TGTGCCAGCAGTGAATTCGAGACAGGGCCCCAGGAGACCCAGTACTTC
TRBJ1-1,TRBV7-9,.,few,CASSLVGSNTEAFF,TGTGCCAGCAGCTTAGTGGGATCGAACACTGAAGCTTTCTTT